Presented here are 14 T cell receptor beta chains from one specimen sequenced in a study of T-cell memory formation after mild COVID-19. TCRdb reprocessed the 5' RACE reads via MiXCR and lists one record per CDR3 protein. This table holds hundreds of thousands of distinct CDR3 sequences, roughly a fifth found once. Sequencing was done on a sample of PBMCs or a T cell subset sorted from them (not recorded which). Source of these receptors: an adult woman who had mild COVID-19 (a few samples of this study predate the infection). Cell type and time point are not known.

A remark on this clonotype: Its ends do not fully match the called genes, so a read error is possible. The chain combines TRBV29-1 with TRBJ1-2; D is possibly TRBD1 (5 bases). The CDR3 has 13 residues. Germline V CDR1 and CDR2: SQVTM, ANQGSEA. CDR3 in DNA: TGCAGCGTTCAAGAAGGGGCTAACTATGGCTACACCTTC. As protein: CSVQEGANYGYTF.

This chain uses TRBV15 with TRBJ2-3, with D uncertain. The CDR3 is 11 residues long. In germline, CDR1 is LNHNV, CDR2 YYDKDF (reference sequence). V was shortened by 6 bases and J by 6 bases, with 7 bases between the two germline ends. The CDR3 nucleotides are TGTGCCACCAGTTCCTCCGATACGCAGTATTTT. Amino acid sequence: CATSSSDTQYF.

The chain uses TRBV6-5 and TRBJ2-5; TRBD1 agrees at 10 bases. Germline CDR1 MNHEY, CDR2 SVGAGI. The CDR3 sequence is 15 residues long. The ends lost 6 bases at V and 0 bases at J; junction bases unmatched: 4. CDR3 sequence: CASRRTGGYQETQYF. The CDR3 DNA is TGTGCCAGCAGGCGGACAGGGGGTTACCAAGAGACCCAGTACTTC.

The CDR3 reads CASSFGAGIETQYF. The CDR3 coding sequence is TGTGCCAGCAGCTTCGGGGCAGGCATTGAGACCCAGTACTTC. The chain links TRBV7-9 to TRBJ2-5, with D tentatively TRBD1 or TRBD2 (5 bases each). Germline values: CDR1 SEHNR, CDR2 FQNEAQ (reference sequence). Trimming removed 3 bases from V and 5 bases from J, with 13 bases in between. This CDR3 has 14 residues.

This clonotype has only a few counts. The chain couples TRBV20-1 to TRBJ2-7, with 8 bases lining up with TRBD1. The V and J ends lost 0 bases and 2 bases, in that order; junction bases with no gene match: 6. The CDR3 contains 15 residues. Germline V gene lookup returns CDR1 DFQATT and CDR2 SNEGSKA (reference sequence). CDR3 sequence (DNA): TGCAGTGCTAGAGATCTTCAGGGGGCCACCTACGAGCAGTACTTC. Translated, it gives CSARDLQGATYEQYF.

The chain employs TRBV5-1 and TRBJ2-5; D call uncertain. The germline V and J ends were trimmed by 5 bases and 1 base, with 18 bases remaining between them. The CDR3 runs 16 residues. The germline V gene has CDR1 SGHRS and CDR2 YFSETQ. Written as DNA, the CDR3 is TGCGCCAGCAGTCTCCCCCGCCACAGTGCCCAAGAGACCCAGTACTTC. It codes for CASSLPRHSAQETQYF.

This clonotype is a singleton in its sample. The chain couples TRBV30 to TRBJ2-3; 10 bases fit TRBD1. CDR3 size: 15 residues. The germline CDR1 and CDR2 sequences are GTSNPN and SVGIG (reference sequence). The trim removed 4 bases at V and 1 base at J, leaving 5 bases unmatched. CDR3 in DNA: TGTGCCTGGACCCCAGGGACAGGGGGCACAGATACGCAGTATTTT. Amino acids: CAWTPGTGGTDTQYF. Variable domain in full (rest from reference TRBV30 and TRBJ2-3): SQTIHQWPATLVQPVGSPLSLECTVEGTSNPNLYWYRQAAGRGLQLLFYSVGIGQISSEVPQNLSASRPQDRQFILSSKKLLLSDSGFYLCAWTPGTGGTDTQYFGPGTRLTVL.

The rearrangement joins TRBV5-6 to TRBJ1-2; 9 bases are shared with TRBD1. This CDR3 is 16 amino acids long. V trimming: 2 bases; J trimming: 4 bases; junction bases outside the gene matches: 9. Germline-derived CDR1 and CDR2 are SGHDT and YYEEEE. The chain's CDR3 is CASSFLAQGALYGYTF. DNA of the CDR3: TGTGCCAGCAGCTTTCTCGCACAGGGGGCTCTCTATGGCTACACCTTC.

The rearrangement uses TRBV12-3 or TRBV12-4 and TRBJ1-2, with 7 nucleotides matching TRBD1. Germline trimming cut 5 bases from V and 10 bases from J; bases unmatched to any gene: 7. The CDR3 loop spans 12 amino acids. The CDR3 DNA follows: TGTGCCAGCAGTGCCTGGACAGGTCACTACACCTTC. Protein: CASSAWTGHYTF.

The genes are TRBV5-1 and TRBJ2-3; D may be TRBD2 (5 bases). V was shortened by 4 bases and J by 4 bases, with 13 bases between the two germline ends. This CDR3 contains 14 residues. The germline V gene has CDR1 SGHRS and CDR2 YFSETQ. CDR3 nucleotide sequence: TGCGCCAGCAGCCGGGTAGAGGGTGCAGATACGCAGTATTTT. Protein sequence: CASSRVEGADTQYF.

The chain joins TRBV12-3 or TRBV12-4 to TRBJ2-3; D uncertain. V was shortened by 8 bases and J by 0 bases, with 15 bases between the two germline ends. The CDR3 is 15 amino acids. This chain's CDR3 is CASGMGFSSTDTQYF. CDR3 in DNA: TGTGCCAGCGGGATGGGCTTTTCTAGCACAGATACGCAGTATTTT.

V usage is TRBV29-1 and J usage is TRBJ2-1, with 11 bases fitting TRBD2. Germline V gives CDR1 SQVTM, CDR2 ANQGSEA. CDR3 size: 14 residues. Trimming cost V 6 bases and J 6 bases; bases outside gene matches: 7. CDR3 residues: CSVGVAGGLNEQFF. As DNA, the CDR3 is TGCAGCGTGGGGGTAGCGGGGGGGCTCAATGAGCAGTTCTTC.

This clonotype came up once. This rearrangement joins TRBV12-3 or TRBV12-4 to TRBJ1-5; the match to TRBD1 covers 8 bases. The CDR3 sequence is 17 residues long. V lost 6 bases to trimming and J lost 0 bases; unmatched junction nucleotides: 10. The CDR3 bases are TGTGCCAGCAGGAAGGGACAGGCCGCCCTTAGCAATCAGCCCCAGCATTTT. Translation gives CASRKGQAALSNQPQHF.

A few counts support this clonotype. The genes are TRBV21-1 and TRBJ1-6; TRBD1 was called by the table and not checked on the DNA. TRBV21-1 constitutes a pseudogene. The CDR3 consists of 14 residues. The CDR3 reads CASSKRQGYSPLHF. The DNA for the CDR3 is TGTGCCAGCAGCAAACGACAGGGTTATTCACCCCTCCACTTT.